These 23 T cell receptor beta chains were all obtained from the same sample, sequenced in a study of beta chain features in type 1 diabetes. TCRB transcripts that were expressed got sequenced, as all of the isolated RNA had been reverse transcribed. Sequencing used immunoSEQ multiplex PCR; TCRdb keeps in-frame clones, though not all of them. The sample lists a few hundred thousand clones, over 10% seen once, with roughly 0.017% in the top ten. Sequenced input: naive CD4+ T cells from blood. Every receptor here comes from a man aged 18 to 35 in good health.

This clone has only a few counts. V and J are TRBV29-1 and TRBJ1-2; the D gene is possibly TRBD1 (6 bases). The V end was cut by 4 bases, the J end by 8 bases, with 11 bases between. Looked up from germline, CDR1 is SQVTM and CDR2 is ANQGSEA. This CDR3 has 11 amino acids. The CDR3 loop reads CSVGDKIGYTF. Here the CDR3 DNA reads TGCAGCGTTGGGGACAAAATCGGCTACACCTTC.

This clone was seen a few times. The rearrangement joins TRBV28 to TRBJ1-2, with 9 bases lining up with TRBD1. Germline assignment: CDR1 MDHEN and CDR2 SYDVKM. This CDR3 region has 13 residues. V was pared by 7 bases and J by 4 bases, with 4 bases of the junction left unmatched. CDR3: CASTTGGVYGYTF. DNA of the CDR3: TGTGCCAGCACGACAGGGGGAGTCTATGGCTACACCTTC.

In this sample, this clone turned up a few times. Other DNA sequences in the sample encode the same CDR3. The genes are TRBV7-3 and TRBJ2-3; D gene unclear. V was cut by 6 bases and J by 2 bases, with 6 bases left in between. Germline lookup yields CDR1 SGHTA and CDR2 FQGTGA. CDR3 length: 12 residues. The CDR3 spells CASSPNTDTQYF. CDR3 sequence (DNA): TGTGCCAGCAGTCCCAACACAGATACGCAGTATTTT.

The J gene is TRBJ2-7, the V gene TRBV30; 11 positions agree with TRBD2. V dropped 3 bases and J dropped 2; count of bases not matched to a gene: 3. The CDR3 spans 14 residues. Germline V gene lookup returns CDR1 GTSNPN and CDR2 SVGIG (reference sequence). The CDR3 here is CAWRTSGATYEQYF. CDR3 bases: TGTGCCTGGAGGACTAGCGGGGCAACCTACGAGCAGTACTTC.

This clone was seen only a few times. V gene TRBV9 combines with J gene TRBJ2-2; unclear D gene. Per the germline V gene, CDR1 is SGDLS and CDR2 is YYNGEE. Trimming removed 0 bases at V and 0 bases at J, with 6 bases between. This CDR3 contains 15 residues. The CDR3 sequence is CASSVDIANTGELFF. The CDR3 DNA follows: TGTGCCAGCAGCGTAGATATCGCGAACACCGGGGAGCTGTTTTTT.

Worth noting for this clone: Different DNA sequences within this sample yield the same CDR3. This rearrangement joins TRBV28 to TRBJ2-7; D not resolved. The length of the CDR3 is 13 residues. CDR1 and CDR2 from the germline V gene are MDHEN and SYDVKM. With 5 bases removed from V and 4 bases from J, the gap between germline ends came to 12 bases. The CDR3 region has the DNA TGTGCCAGCAGTCCAGGTGGTCTATACGAGCAGTACTTC. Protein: CASSPGGLYEQYF.

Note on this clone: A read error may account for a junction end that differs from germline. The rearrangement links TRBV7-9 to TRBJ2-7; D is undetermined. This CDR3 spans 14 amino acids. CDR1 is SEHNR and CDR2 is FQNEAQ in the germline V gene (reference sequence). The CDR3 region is CASSLALTSNEQYF. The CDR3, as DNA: TGTGCCAGCAGCTTAGCGCTAACCTCCAACGAGCAGTACTTC.

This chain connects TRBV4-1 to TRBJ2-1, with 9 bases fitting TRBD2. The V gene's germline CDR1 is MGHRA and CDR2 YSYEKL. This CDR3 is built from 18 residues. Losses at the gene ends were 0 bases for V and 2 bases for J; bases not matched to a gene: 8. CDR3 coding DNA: TGCGCCAGCAGCCAAGATTCCCGTCGCGGGAGGGCCTACAATGAGCAGTTCTTC. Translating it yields CASSQDSRRGRAYNEQFF.

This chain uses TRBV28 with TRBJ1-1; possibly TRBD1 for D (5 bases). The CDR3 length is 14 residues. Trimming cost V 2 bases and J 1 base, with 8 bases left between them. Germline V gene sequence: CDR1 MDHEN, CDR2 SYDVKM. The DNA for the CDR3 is TGTGCCAGCAGTTTAGGACATACGAACACTGAAGCTTTCTTT. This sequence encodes CASSLGHTNTEAFF.

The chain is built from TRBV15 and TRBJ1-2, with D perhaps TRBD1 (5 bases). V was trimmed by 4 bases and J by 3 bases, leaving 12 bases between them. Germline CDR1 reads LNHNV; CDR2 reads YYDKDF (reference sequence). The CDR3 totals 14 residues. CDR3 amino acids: CATSTRRGDYGYTF. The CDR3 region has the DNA TGTGCCACCAGCACTAGACGGGGGGACTATGGCTACACCTTC.

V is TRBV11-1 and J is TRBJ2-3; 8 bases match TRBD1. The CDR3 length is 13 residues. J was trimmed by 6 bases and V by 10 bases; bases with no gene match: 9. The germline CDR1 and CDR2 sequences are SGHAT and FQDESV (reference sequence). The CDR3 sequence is CAISDRVGDTQYF. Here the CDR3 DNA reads TGTGCCATTTCGGACAGGGTGGGGGATACGCAGTATTTT.

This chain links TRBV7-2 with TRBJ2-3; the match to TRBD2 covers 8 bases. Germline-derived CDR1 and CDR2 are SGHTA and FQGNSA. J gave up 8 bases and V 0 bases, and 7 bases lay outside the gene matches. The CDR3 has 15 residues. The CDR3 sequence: CASSLASGTKVTQYF. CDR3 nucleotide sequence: TGTGCCAGCAGCTTAGCTAGCGGGACAAAAGTTACGCAGTATTTT.

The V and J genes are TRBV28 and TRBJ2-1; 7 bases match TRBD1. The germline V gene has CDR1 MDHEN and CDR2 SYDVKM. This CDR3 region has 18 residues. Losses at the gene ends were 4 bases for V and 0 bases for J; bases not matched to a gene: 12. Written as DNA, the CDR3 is TGTGCCAGCAGTTCGTACAACTCCGGGACAGCCTCCTACAATGAGCAGTTCTTC. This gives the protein CASSSYNSGTASYNEQFF.

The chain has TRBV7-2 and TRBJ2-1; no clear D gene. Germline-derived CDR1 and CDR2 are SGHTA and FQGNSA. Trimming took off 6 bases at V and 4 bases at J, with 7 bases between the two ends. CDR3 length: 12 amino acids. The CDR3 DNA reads TGTGCCAGCAGTACTCCGTACAATGAGCAGTTCTTC. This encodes CASSTPYNEQFF.

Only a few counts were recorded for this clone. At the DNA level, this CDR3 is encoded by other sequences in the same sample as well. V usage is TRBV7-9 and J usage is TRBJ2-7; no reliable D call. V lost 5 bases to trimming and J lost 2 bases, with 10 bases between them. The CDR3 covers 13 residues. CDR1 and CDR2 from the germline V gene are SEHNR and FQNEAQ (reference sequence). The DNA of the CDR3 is TGTGCCAGCAGCCCCCGAGGCACCTACGAGCAGTACTTC. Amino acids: CASSPRGTYEQYF.

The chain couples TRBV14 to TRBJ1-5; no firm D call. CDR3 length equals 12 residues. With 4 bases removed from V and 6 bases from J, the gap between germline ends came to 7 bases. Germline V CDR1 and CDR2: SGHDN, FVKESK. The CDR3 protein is CASSRGSQPQHF. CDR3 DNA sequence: TGTGCCAGCAGCCGAGGAAGTCAGCCCCAGCATTTT.

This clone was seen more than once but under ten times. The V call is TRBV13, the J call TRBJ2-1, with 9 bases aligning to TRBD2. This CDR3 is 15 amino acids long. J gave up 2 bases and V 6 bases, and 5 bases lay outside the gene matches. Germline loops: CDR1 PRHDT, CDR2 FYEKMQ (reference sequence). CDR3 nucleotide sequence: TGTGCCAGCAGTAGACTAGCGGCCACCTACAATGAGCAGTTCTTC. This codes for CASSRLAATYNEQFF.

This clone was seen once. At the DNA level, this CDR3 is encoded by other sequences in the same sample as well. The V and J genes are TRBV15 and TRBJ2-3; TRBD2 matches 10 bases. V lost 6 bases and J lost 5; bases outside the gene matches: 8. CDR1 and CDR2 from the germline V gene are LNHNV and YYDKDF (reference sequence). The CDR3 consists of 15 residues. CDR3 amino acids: CATRMSGRAIDTQYF. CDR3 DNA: TGTGCCACCAGAATGAGCGGGAGGGCCATAGATACGCAGTATTTT.

CDR3 residues: CASSPRSGSSTDTQYF. The CDR3 DNA reads as TGCGCCAGCAGCCCCCGTAGCGGGAGCTCCACAGATACGCAGTATTTT. The chain is built from TRBV5-1 and TRBJ2-3; TRBD2 matches at 9 bases. V shed 4 bases, J shed 2 bases, and the junction held 8 bases outside the gene matches. CDR3 length equals 16 residues. Germline V gene lookup returns CDR1 SGHRS and CDR2 YFSETQ.

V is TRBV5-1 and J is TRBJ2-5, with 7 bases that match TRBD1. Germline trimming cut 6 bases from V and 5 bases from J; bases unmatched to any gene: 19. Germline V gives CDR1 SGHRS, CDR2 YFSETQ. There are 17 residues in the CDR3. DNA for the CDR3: TGCGCCAGCATCCTAGGACCCCTTCAGGGGGTAGGGGAGACCCAGTACTTC. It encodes CASILGPLQGVGETQYF.

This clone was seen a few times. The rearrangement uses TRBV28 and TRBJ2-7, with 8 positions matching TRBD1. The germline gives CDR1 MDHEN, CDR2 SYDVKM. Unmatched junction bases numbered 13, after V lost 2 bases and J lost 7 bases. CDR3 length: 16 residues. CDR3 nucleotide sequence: TGTGCCAGCAGTTTAGCTACCAGGGGGCCACCCAGGGAGCAGTACTTC. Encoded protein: CASSLATRGPPREQYF.

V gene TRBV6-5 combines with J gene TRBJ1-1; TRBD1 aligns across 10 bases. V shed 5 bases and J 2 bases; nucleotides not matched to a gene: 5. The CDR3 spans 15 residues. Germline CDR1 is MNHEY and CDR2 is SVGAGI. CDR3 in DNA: TGTGCCAGCAGTCCCTTGACAGGGGGCAACACTGAAGCTTTCTTT. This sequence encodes CASSPLTGGNTEAFF.

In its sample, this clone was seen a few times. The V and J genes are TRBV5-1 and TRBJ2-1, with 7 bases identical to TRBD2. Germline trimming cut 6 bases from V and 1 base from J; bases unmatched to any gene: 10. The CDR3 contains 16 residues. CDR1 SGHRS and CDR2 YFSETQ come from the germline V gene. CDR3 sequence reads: CASIIGGEGSYNEQFF. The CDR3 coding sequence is TGCGCCAGCATCATTGGTGGGGAGGGGTCCTACAATGAGCAGTTCTTC.